The 15 T cell receptor beta chains below were found in one sample sequenced in a study of spatial heterogeneity in lung cancer. Time point reported: sample taken at primary tumor resection. Whole RNA from tumor, nontumor lung or frozen PBMC was sequenced unsorted. Each CDR3 protein is one row after TCRdb ran MiXCR on the 5' RACE reads. The data show 80,000 to 95,000 distinct CDR3 sequences, with roughly 10% seen just once and 6% to 7.5% held by the top ten. The sample consisted of PBMCs, taken at surgery. The source is a male donor with early-stage non-small cell lung cancer.

This rearrangement joins TRBV10-3 to TRBJ2-7; unclear D gene. This CDR3 comprises 13 residues. V was pared by 2 bases and J by 4 bases, with 9 bases between. The germline V gene has CDR1 ENHRY and CDR2 SYGVKD. In DNA form, the CDR3 reads TGTGCCATCAGTGAGCCAGCAGAGTACGAGCAGTACTTC. Its translation: CAISEPAEYEQYF.

The rearrangement uses TRBV7-9 and TRBJ2-1, with 10 bases that match TRBD2. This CDR3 has 15 amino acids. The V gene's germline CDR1 is SEHNR and CDR2 FQNEAQ (reference sequence). V was clipped by 5 bases and J by 4 bases; unmatched bases: 5. The CDR3 spells CASSPLAGPYNEQFF. The CDR3 DNA sequence: TGTGCCAGCAGCCCACTAGCGGGGCCGTACAATGAGCAGTTCTTC. Variable domain in full (rest from reference TRBV7-9 and TRBJ2-1): DTGVSQNPRHKITKRGQNVTFRCDPISEHNRLYWYRQTLGQGPEFLTYFQNEAQLEKSRLLSDRFSAERPKGSFSTLEIQRTEQGDSAMYLCASSPLAGPYNEQFFGPGTRLTVL.

In its sample, this clonotype was seen many times. The chain is built from TRBV19 and TRBJ2-3, with unresolved D. V lost 3 bases and J 1 base, leaving 8 bases between the germline ends. This CDR3 is built from 14 residues. Germline V gene lookup returns CDR1 LNHDA and CDR2 SQIVND (reference sequence). The CDR3 region has the DNA TGTGCCAGTAGTATCCTCCCCCGCACAGATACGCAGTATTTT. This codes for CASSILPRTDTQYF.

This clonotype was seen a handful of times. The chain combines TRBV5-1 with TRBJ2-3, with D unclear. The CDR3 spans 12 residues. V lost 2 bases and J lost 2, with 3 bases in between. The germline CDR1 and CDR2 sequences are SGHRS and YFSETQ. In nucleotides, the CDR3 is TGCGCCAGCAGCTTACACACAGATACGCAGTATTTT. Protein product: CASSLHTDTQYF.

This clonotype was recorded many times. The chain uses TRBV10-3 and TRBJ2-3; a possible D gene is TRBD1 (7 bases). This CDR3 is 15 amino acids long. Trimming removed 6 bases at V and 2 bases at J, with 15 bases between. CDR1 is ENHRY, CDR2 SYGVKD, per germline. The CDR3 sequence is CAIRGGQLNTDTQYF. The DNA for the CDR3 is TGTGCCATCAGGGGGGGACAGCTAAACACAGATACGCAGTATTTT.

This clonotype was detected ten times or more. This CDR3 is CATSITRYAGEQYF. CDR3 coding DNA: TGTGCCACCAGCATCACTAGATATGCCGGGGAGCAGTACTTC. The J gene is TRBJ2-7, the V gene TRBV15; D may be TRBD2 (5 bases). The CDR3 covers 14 residues. Germline V gives CDR1 LNHNV, CDR2 YYDKDF (reference sequence). Trimming removed 4 bases from V and 7 bases from J, with 17 bases in between.

Details on this clonotype: A much larger clone sits a single nucleotide away, making a read error possible. It is likely a read error, because the conserved phenylalanine at the end of the CDR3 is missing. Here the CDR3 reads CAISEYSGSNYEQYL. CDR3 nucleotides: TGTGCCATCAGTGAGTATAGCGGGAGCAACTACGAGCAGTACCTC. This chain joins TRBV10-3 and TRBJ2-7, with 9 positions matching TRBD2. With V trimmed by 1 base and J by 3 bases, 4 bases remained unmatched. The CDR3 extends over 15 amino acids. Germline CDR1 is ENHRY and CDR2 is SYGVKD.

This clonotype was found many times. The chain recombines TRBV18 with TRBJ2-1; 7 bases map to TRBD1. The CDR3 consists of 15 residues. The germline V gene has CDR1 KGHSH and CDR2 LQKENI. The trim removed 5 bases at V and 0 bases at J, leaving 4 bases unmatched. CDR3 sequence (DNA): TGTGCCAGCTCAGCTCGACAGGGCTCCTACAATGAGCAGTTCTTC. Encoded protein: CASSARQGSYNEQFF.

This clonotype was seen ten or more times. The chain carries TRBV7-6 and TRBJ2-5; D is perhaps TRBD1 (6 bases). V was pared by 3 bases and J by 2 bases, with 7 bases between. Per germline, CDR1 SGHVS and CDR2 FNYEAQ. The CDR3 consists of 13 residues. CDR3 region: CASSFGQQETQYF. CDR3 bases: TGTGCCAGCAGCTTCGGACAGCAAGAGACCCAGTACTTC. The whole variable domain, remainder taken from reference TRBV7-6 and TRBJ2-5, is GAGVSQSPRYKVTKRGQDVALRCDPISGHVSLYWYRQALGQGPEFLTYFNYEAQQDKSGLPNDRFSAERPEGSISTLTIQRTEQRDSAMYRCASSFGQQETQYFGPGTRLLVL.

This clonotype has just a few counts. The CDR3 DNA follows: TGTGCCAGCAGCTTATCGAGCGGGAACTACGAGCAGTACTTC. This gives the protein CASSLSSGNYEQYF. This chain joins TRBV7-2 and TRBJ2-7; 7 nucleotides agree with TRBD2. CDR3 size: 14 residues. Trimming removed 2 bases from V and 3 bases from J; junction bases left unmatched: 4. Per the germline V gene, CDR1 is SGHTA and CDR2 is FQGNSA.

The genes are TRBV6-5 and TRBJ2-5, with TRBD2 as a possible D gene (5 bases). The CDR3 sequence is 14 residues long. Trimming cost V 5 bases and J 5 bases, with 15 bases left between them. CDR1 and CDR2 from the germline V gene are MNHEY and SVGAGI. CDR3 in DNA: TGTGCCAGCAGTCCCCGGTATCCGGGGGAGACCCAGTACTTC. Translated: CASSPRYPGETQYF.

This clonotype came up many times. The V call is TRBV18, the J call TRBJ2-3; D is undetermined. The ends were cut back, 4 bases at V and 2 bases at J, with 10 bases in the middle. The germline CDR1 and CDR2 sequences are KGHSH and LQKENI. The CDR3 is 14 residues long. This chain's CDR3 is CASSLGRTTDTQYF. The CDR3 DNA sequence: TGTGCCAGCTCACTCGGGCGAACCACAGATACGCAGTATTTT.

This clonotype occurred many times. V gene TRBV7-2 combines with J gene TRBJ2-3; D is unresolved. The CDR3 spans 13 residues. CDR1 is SGHTA and CDR2 is FQGNSA in the germline V gene. Trimming cost V 5 bases and J 5 bases, with 11 bases left between them. The CDR3 here is CASSPPRLDTQYF. The CDR3 nucleotides read TGTGCCAGCAGCCCCCCTCGCCTAGATACGCAGTATTTT. Filled out from reference TRBV7-2 and TRBJ2-3, the complete variable domain reads GAGVSQSPSNKVTEKGKDVELRCDPISGHTALYWYRQSLGQGLEFLIYFQGNSAPDKSGLPSDRFSAERTGGSVSTLTIQRTQQEDSAVYLCASSPPRLDTQYFGPGTRLTVL.

The chain uses TRBV21-1 and TRBJ2-7. TRBV21-1 is given as a pseudogene. This CDR3 spans 15 amino acids. The CDR3 sequence: CASSKVSDRHYEQYF. The CDR3 DNA is TGTGCCAGCAGCAAAGTTTCGGACCGCCACTACGAGCAGTACTTC.

The rearrangement links TRBV28 to TRBJ2-1; 7 bases line up with TRBD2. V was pared by 3 bases and J by 9 bases, with 8 bases of the junction left unmatched. This CDR3 is built from 14 residues. Germline V lookup: CDR1 MDHEN, CDR2 SYDVKM. CDR3 sequence (DNA): TGTGCCAGCAGTTTGGCGTGGCGGGAGACTGAGCAGTTCTTC. Protein sequence: CASSLAWRETEQFF.